Included here is one T cell receptor (beta chain) sequence, with context. Its antigen is not identified. This entry comes from a study of Graves' ophthalmopathy and Graves' hyperthyroidism. Scientists amplified the TCR beta CDR3 regions from RNA transcripts. First-round RT-PCR used HTBI primers; second-round multiplex PCR followed. TCRdb re-called the multiplex PCR reads through MiXCR, storing one row per CDR3 protein. This table has around 1.1 million distinct CDR3 sequences, about 36% appearing once. J gave up 10 bases and V 5 bases, and 14 bases lay outside the gene matches. In germline, CDR1 is SEHNR, CDR2 FQNEAQ (reference sequence). There are 15 residues in the CDR3. Hyperthyroidism patients, aged 18 to 65, were newly diagnosed, under 2 months' duration. Exclusion applied to patients with other autoimmune diseases, uncontrolled infections, pregnancy or lactation. Clinical symptoms, serum thyroxine, TRAb, thyroid ultrasound and orbital computed tomography determined diagnosis.

Overall study findings and caveats: Built on 13 signatures, a model told ophthalmopathy apart from stable hyperthyroidism with approximately 91% sensitivity and over 80% specificity.

The sample was peripheral blood or thyroid tissue (not recorded which). The sequence came from an adult man with Graves' hyperthyroidism. The chain has TRBV7-9 and TRBJ2-5, with TRBD1 identical over 9 bases. CDR3 protein: CASSQTTGGNEIQYF. The CDR3, as DNA: TGTGCCAGCAGCCAGACGACAGGGGGTAATGAAATCCAGTACTTC.